This TCR beta chain derives from a study of blood T cell repertoires in COVID-19. Study context: Sources were T cells, B-cell-depleted T cells, or PBMCs; the material itself was cDNA or gDNA.

The table came from immunoSEQ multiplex PCR; TCRdb's copy has only in-frame clones and leaves some out. The sample consists of around 68,000 clones, approximately 78% of them appearing once. Sequences were obtained from peripheral blood. The clonotype originates from a human donor in a cohort sampled during active COVID-19.

CDR3 DNA sequence: TGTGCCAGCAGTAGGAACAGGGGAGATCAGCCCCAGCATTTT. It is translated as CASSRNRGDQPQHF. This chain joins TRBV6-5 and TRBJ1-5, with 7 bases matching TRBD1. The CDR3 loop spans 14 amino acids. J was trimmed by 5 bases and V by 5 bases; bases with no gene match: 6. The germline V gene encodes CDR1 MNHEY and CDR2 SVGAGI.